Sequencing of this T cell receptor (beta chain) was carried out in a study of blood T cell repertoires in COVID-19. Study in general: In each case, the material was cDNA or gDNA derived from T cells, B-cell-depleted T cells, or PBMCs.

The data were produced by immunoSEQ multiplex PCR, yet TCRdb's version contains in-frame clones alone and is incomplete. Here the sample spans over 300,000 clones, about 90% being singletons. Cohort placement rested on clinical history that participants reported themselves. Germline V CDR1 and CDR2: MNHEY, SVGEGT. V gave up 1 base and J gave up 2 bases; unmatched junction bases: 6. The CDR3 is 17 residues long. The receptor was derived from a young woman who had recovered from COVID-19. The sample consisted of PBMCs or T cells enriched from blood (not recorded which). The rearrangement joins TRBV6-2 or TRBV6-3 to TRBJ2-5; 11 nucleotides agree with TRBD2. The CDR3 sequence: CASSYWILAGAQETQYF. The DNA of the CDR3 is TGTGCCAGCAGTTACTGGATACTAGCGGGGGCTCAAGAGACCCAGTACTTC.